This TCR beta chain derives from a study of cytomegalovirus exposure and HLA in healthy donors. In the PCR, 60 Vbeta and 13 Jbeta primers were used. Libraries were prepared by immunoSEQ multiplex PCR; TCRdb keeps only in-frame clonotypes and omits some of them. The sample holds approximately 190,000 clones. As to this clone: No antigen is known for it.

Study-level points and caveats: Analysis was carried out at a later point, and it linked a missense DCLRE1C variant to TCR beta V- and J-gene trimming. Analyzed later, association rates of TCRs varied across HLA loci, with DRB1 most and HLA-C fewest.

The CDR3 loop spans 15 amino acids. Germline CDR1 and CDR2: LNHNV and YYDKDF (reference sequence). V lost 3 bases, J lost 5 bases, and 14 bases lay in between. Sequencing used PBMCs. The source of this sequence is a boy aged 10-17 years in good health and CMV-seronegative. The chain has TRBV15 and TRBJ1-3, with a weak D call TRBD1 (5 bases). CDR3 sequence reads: CATSSAGITRNTIYF. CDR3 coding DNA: TGTGCCACCAGCAGTGCAGGGATTACAAGAAACACCATATATTTT.